The 30 T cell receptor beta chains below all came from one sample that was sequenced in a study of cytomegalovirus exposure and HLA in healthy donors (dated by TCRdb to 2016 to 2017). Library preparation was by the immunoSEQ multiplex PCR assay. For the multiplex PCR, a mixture combining 60 forward primers for TCR Vbeta segments and 13 reverse primers for TCR Jbeta segments was used. What TCRdb holds here is the immuneACCESS table cut down to in-frame rearrangements. Part of the clones is not present; checked against another copy, under half of the missing clones reflect an unresolved V gene, and the others are unexplained. The sample table lists under 200,000 clones, roughly four fifths of them with a count of one. The ten top clones hold 3.4% of the sample. Sample: PBMCs. All receptors derive from a man in his forties in good health and CMV-seropositive.

The chain employs TRBV6-5 and TRBJ1-6; D unclear. Germline assignment: CDR1 MNHEY and CDR2 SVGAGI. The CDR3 sequence is 14 residues long. V was shortened by 0 bases and J by 9 bases, with 9 bases between the two germline ends. The CDR3 loop is CASSYSLFLSPLHF. The DNA for the CDR3 is TGTGCCAGCAGTTACTCCCTGTTCCTTTCACCCCTCCACTTT.

The V call is TRBV5-1, the J call TRBJ1-6; D gene uncertain. Per the germline V gene, CDR1 is SGHRS and CDR2 is YFSETQ. CDR3 length equals 17 residues. V lost 0 bases and J lost 4, with 14 bases in between. CDR3 in amino acids: CASSLAGEGQYNSPLHF. The DNA for the CDR3 is TGCGCCAGCAGCTTGGCGGGCGAGGGTCAATATAATTCACCCCTCCACTTT.

This chain joins TRBV13 and TRBJ2-7; the D gene is possibly TRBD1 (5 bases). Trimming left V 7 bases short and J 0 bases short, with 16 bases between. The CDR3 spans 15 residues. Germline V lookup: CDR1 PRHDT, CDR2 FYEKMQ (reference sequence). The CDR3 DNA sequence: TGTGCCAGCAATAATAGGGGTACAAGCTCCTACGAGCAGTACTTC. Its protein product is CASNNRGTSSYEQYF. Complete variable domain (other parts from reference TRBV13 and TRBJ2-7): AAGVIQSPRHLIKEKRETATLKCYPIPRHDTVYWYQQGPGQDPQFLISFYEKMQSDKGSIPDRFSAQQFSDYHSELNMSSLELGDSALYFCASNNRGTSSYEQYFGPGTRLTVT.

The J gene is TRBJ2-1, the V gene TRBV29-1, with TRBD2 identical over 8 bases. V dropped 1 base and J dropped 5; count of bases not matched to a gene: 10. CDR3 size: 16 residues. Looked up from germline, CDR1 is SQVTM and CDR2 is ANQGSEA. CDR3 in DNA: TGCAGCGTTGAAGGGGTGGACGGGAGGGCAGACAATGAGCAGTTCTTC. As protein: CSVEGVDGRADNEQFF.

V usage is TRBV4-1 and J usage is TRBJ2-3, with TRBD2 matching 10 bases. The CDR3 has 20 residues. Trimming at V came to 1 base and at J to 5 bases, leaving 18 bases not matched to a gene. In germline, CDR1 is MGHRA, CDR2 YSYEKL. The chain's CDR3 is CASSQARTPTLAGQGDTQYF. In DNA, the CDR3 is TGCGCCAGCAGCCAAGCGAGAACACCTACACTAGCGGGACAAGGAGATACGCAGTATTTT.

This sequence joins TRBV5-1 and TRBJ2-3, with 13 bases identical to TRBD2. The CDR3 runs to 17 residues. The ends lost 0 bases at V and 0 bases at J; junction bases unmatched: 1. CDR1 and CDR2 (germline): SGHRS, YFSETQ. The CDR3 loop is CASSLGLAGGSTDTQYF. CDR3 nucleotides: TGCGCCAGCAGCTTGGGACTAGCGGGGGGAAGCACAGATACGCAGTATTTT.

The chain recombines TRBV6-5 with TRBJ2-1; TRBD2 matches 10 bases. This CDR3 contains 15 residues. J gave up 6 bases and V 8 bases, and 10 bases lay outside the gene matches. Germline CDR1 is MNHEY and CDR2 is SVGAGI. CDR3 residues: CASGITSGIFNEQFF. Written as DNA, the CDR3 is TGTGCCAGCGGGATAACTAGCGGGATATTCAATGAGCAGTTCTTC.

The chain has TRBV12-5 and TRBJ2-1, with TRBD2 identical over 7 bases. J lost 5 bases, V lost 10 bases, and 8 bases had no gene match. Germline CDR1 LGHNT, CDR2 FRNRAP. This CDR3 is 13 amino acids long. CDR3 bases: TGTGCTACCGCCGGGGGGTCGAACAATGAGCAGTTCTTC. Amino acid sequence: CATAGGSNNEQFF.

The chain carries TRBV7-8 and TRBJ1-5, with TRBD1 as a possible D gene (5 bases). V gave up 4 bases and J gave up 4 bases, with 11 bases separating them. Per the germline V gene, CDR1 is SGHVS and CDR2 is FQNEAQ. The CDR3 covers 14 residues. DNA for the CDR3: TGTGCCAGCAGCTCCCCAGGGATGAATCAGCCCCAGCATTTT. Protein: CASSSPGMNQPQHF. The full variable domain, rest sourced from reference TRBV7-8 and TRBJ1-5, is GAGVSQSPRYKVAKRGQDVALRCDPISGHVSLFWYQQALGQGPEFLTYFQNEAQLDKSGLPSDRFFAERPEGSVSTLKIQRTQQEDSAVYLCASSSPGMNQPQHFGDGTRLSIL.

V usage is TRBV27 and J usage is TRBJ2-5; 9 bases agree with TRBD1. The J call is uncertain, as TRBJ2-7 better fits the DNA end. CDR1 is MNHEY and CDR2 is SMNVEV in the germline V gene (reference sequence). The CDR3 is 14 amino acids. The DNA for the CDR3 is TGTGCCAGCAGCCTGGGACAGGGACATGGCGAGCAGTACTTC. As protein: CASSLGQGHGEQYF.

The rearrangement uses TRBV4-2 and TRBJ2-1, with 11 bases that match TRBD1. The CDR3 covers 16 residues. V was clipped by 1 base and J by 5 bases; unmatched bases: 4. CDR1 is LGHNA, CDR2 YNFKEQ, per germline. DNA for the CDR3: TGTGCCAGCAGCCAAGGCGGGACAGGGGGGCACAATGAGCAGTTCTTC. This translates into CASSQGGTGGHNEQFF.

This chain joins TRBV18 and TRBJ2-7; D might be TRBD1 (6 bases). Germline values: CDR1 KGHSH, CDR2 LQKENI. V was pared by 4 bases and J by 5 bases, with 12 bases between. CDR3 size: 13 residues. As DNA, the CDR3 is TGTGCCAGCTCACGGGGTACAGGGAACGAGCAGTACTTC. It encodes CASSRGTGNEQYF.

The chain recombines TRBV28 with TRBJ2-7; TRBD1 might be the D (7 bases). The CDR3 is 16 amino acids. V lost 7 bases and J 0 bases, leaving 19 bases between the germline ends. Germline CDR1 MDHEN, CDR2 SYDVKM. CDR3 loop: CASTPTGLGSSYEQYF. The CDR3 DNA reads as TGTGCCAGCACCCCGACAGGGCTCGGGAGCTCCTACGAGCAGTACTTC.

The chain links TRBV19 to TRBJ1-3; D is uncertain. CDR3 size: 14 residues. Germline values: CDR1 LNHDA, CDR2 SQIVND (reference sequence). Trimming cost V 1 base and J 5 bases, with 9 bases left between them. For the CDR3, the DNA is TGTGCCAGTAGTATAGGTTCCGGGAGAAACACCATATATTTT. Translated, it gives CASSIGSGRNTIYF.

CDR3 loop: CASRPAGAGEQFF. Here the CDR3 DNA reads TGTGCCAGCCGACCAGCGGGAGCGGGTGAGCAGTTCTTC. The V and J genes are TRBV27 and TRBJ2-1; TRBD2 aligns across 8 bases. This CDR3 has 13 amino acids. CDR1 and CDR2 from the germline V gene are MNHEY and SMNVEV (reference sequence). Trimming at V came to 8 bases and at J to 9 bases, leaving 9 bases not matched to a gene.

This chain links TRBV2 with TRBJ2-7, with 7 bases lining up with TRBD2. The CDR3 length is 14 residues. After removal of 7 bases from V and 1 base from J, the junction contained 7 bases not matched to a gene. Germline values: CDR1 SNHLY, CDR2 FYNNEI. Written as DNA, the CDR3 is TGTGCCAGCATCCGGGACTATCAATCCTACGAGCAGTACTTC. This codes for CASIRDYQSYEQYF.

The genes are TRBV5-4 and TRBJ1-1; the D gene is possibly TRBD1 (6 bases). CDR1 is SGHNT and CDR2 is YYREEE in the germline V gene (reference sequence). The CDR3 contains 13 residues. The V and J ends lost 4 bases and 7 bases respectively, with 14 bases between them. The CDR3 here is CASSPTGSYEAFF. CDR3 bases: TGTGCCAGCAGCCCTACAGGGAGCTATGAAGCTTTCTTT.

This clone has a single count. The J gene is TRBJ2-5, the V gene TRBV20-1; perhaps TRBD2 as D (5 bases). This CDR3 has 11 amino acids. Trimming removed 0 bases from V and 9 bases from J, with 8 bases in between. Germline assignment: CDR1 DFQATT and CDR2 SNEGSKA (reference sequence). CDR3 bases: TGCAGTGCTAGAGATGGGGAGCCCCAGTACTTC. Encoded protein: CSARDGEPQYF.

The CDR3 here is CASSLKLAGVFSEQFF. As DNA, the CDR3 is TGTGCCAGCAGCTTAAAACTAGCGGGAGTTTTTAGTGAGCAGTTCTTC. The gene calls are TRBV5-4 and TRBJ2-1; 11 nucleotides match TRBD2. The CDR3 is made up of 16 amino acids. V lost 2 bases, J lost 9 bases, and 10 bases stayed unmatched. CDR1 is SGHNT, CDR2 YYREEE, per germline (reference sequence).

V is TRBV28 and J is TRBJ2-3, with TRBD2 matching 12 bases. J lost 5 bases, V lost 5 bases, and 5 bases had no gene match. Germline V gene data show CDR1 as MDHEN and CDR2 as SYDVKM. This CDR3 contains 15 residues. The CDR3 DNA is TGTGCCAGCAGTACCTCGGGACTAGCGGGAGATACGCAGTATTTT. Encoded protein: CASSTSGLAGDTQYF.

In its sample, this clone was seen once. The V gene is TRBV6-5, the J gene TRBJ2-3, with D perhaps TRBD1 (5 bases). Trimming removed 7 bases at V and 0 bases at J, with 8 bases between. CDR1 is MNHEY, CDR2 SVGAGI, per germline. This CDR3 has 13 amino acids. DNA for the CDR3: TGTGCCAGCACCAGGGTGAGCACAGATACGCAGTATTTT. Its protein is CASTRVSTDTQYF.

The gene calls are TRBV5-1 and TRBJ1-4, with no clear D. This CDR3 comprises 13 residues. Germline V gene data show CDR1 as SGHRS and CDR2 as YFSETQ. V was trimmed by 0 bases and J by 8 bases, leaving 8 bases between them. The CDR3 DNA reads as TGCGCCAGCAGCTTGGGAGGGCTGGAAAAACTGTTTTTT. It yields the protein CASSLGGLEKLFF.

This chain uses TRBV9 with TRBJ2-2; D might be TRBD2 (5 bases). The CDR3 has 16 amino acids. V lost 0 bases and J 2 bases, leaving 11 bases between the germline ends. Germline lookup yields CDR1 SGDLS and CDR2 YYNGEE. Here the CDR3 reads CASSVASGINTGELFF. CDR3 in DNA: TGTGCCAGCAGCGTAGCTTCGGGAATCAACACCGGGGAGCTGTTTTTT. The variable domain in full, with the rest retrieved from reference TRBV9 and TRBJ2-2, is DSGVTQTPKHLITATGQRVTLRCSPRSGDLSVYWYQQSLDQGLQFLIQYYNGEERAKGNILERFSAQQFPDLHSELNLSSLELGDSALYFCASSVASGINTGELFFGEGSRLTVL.

V is TRBV21-1 and J is TRBJ1-1. TRBV21-1 corresponds to a pseudogene. This CDR3 contains 17 residues. The CDR3 protein is CASSKLALADLNTEAFF. The CDR3 bases are TGTGCCAGCAGCAAATTAGCGTTGGCGGACTTGAACACTGAAGCTTTCTTT.

This chain joins TRBV4-3 and TRBJ2-5, with 8 bases identical to TRBD1. Losses at the gene ends were 2 bases for V and 3 bases for J; bases not matched to a gene: 2. Germline loops: CDR1 LGHNA, CDR2 YSLEER. CDR3 length: 14 amino acids. CDR3 in amino acids: CASSQTGQEETQYF. The CDR3, as DNA: TGCGCCAGCAGCCAAACGGGACAGGAAGAGACCCAGTACTTC.

The chain employs TRBV5-1 and TRBJ2-1; 15 nucleotides match TRBD2. Germline CDR1 reads SGHRS; CDR2 reads YFSETQ. CDR3 length: 17 amino acids. Losses at the gene ends were 4 bases for V and 5 bases for J; bases not matched to a gene: 7. CDR3 coding DNA: TGCGCCAGCAGCCCCGGGACTAGCGGGGGGCAACACAATGAGCAGTTCTTC. Its translation is CASSPGTSGGQHNEQFF.

Details on this clone: This sample includes further DNA sequences coding for the same CDR3. The chain employs TRBV5-4 and TRBJ1-1; 7 bases are a match to TRBD1. In germline, CDR1 is SGHNT, CDR2 YYREEE (reference sequence). The CDR3 consists of 14 residues. V trimming: 2 bases; J trimming: 2 bases; junction bases outside the gene matches: 3. The CDR3 DNA follows: TGTGCCAGCAGCTTACAGGGGCCCAACACTGAAGCTTTCTTT. It encodes CASSLQGPNTEAFF.

Only a few counts were recorded for this clone. The gene calls are TRBV7-9 and TRBJ2-4, with D possibly being TRBD2 (7 bases). With 3 bases removed from V and 6 bases from J, the gap between germline ends came to 12 bases. Germline values: CDR1 SEHNR, CDR2 FQNEAQ (reference sequence). There are 14 residues in the CDR3. CDR3 DNA: TGTGCCAGCAGCTTGGGGGGGCCCAGAAACATTCAGTACTTC. This translates into CASSLGGPRNIQYF.

V is TRBV6-5 and J is TRBJ2-7; no definite D call. Germline V CDR1 and CDR2: MNHEY, SVGAGI. Trimming cost V 0 bases and J 3 bases, with 9 bases left between them. The CDR3 is 14 amino acids. CDR3 loop: CASSYSQANYEQYF. CDR3 nucleotides: TGTGCCAGCAGTTACTCCCAGGCTAACTACGAGCAGTACTTC.

J is TRBJ2-2 and V is TRBV19, with 15 bases lining up with TRBD2. The germline CDR1 and CDR2 sequences are LNHDA and SQIVND (reference sequence). Losses at the gene ends were 5 bases for V and 4 bases for J; bases not matched to a gene: 14. The CDR3 length is 20 residues. The CDR3 sequence: CASSRSGTSGRFRSTGELFF. CDR3 nucleotides: TGTGCCAGTAGTCGATCCGGGACTAGCGGGAGGTTTAGGAGCACCGGGGAGCTGTTTTTT.